The sample holds one count of the clone carrying this TCR beta chain. The V gene's germline CDR1 is MNHEY and CDR2 SMNVEV (reference sequence). V was cut by 4 bases and J by 4 bases, with 13 bases left in between. The CDR3 runs 14 residues. The data were taken from a study of blood T cell repertoires in COVID-19. Only in-frame clones appear in the TCRdb table, and some are missing; sequencing was by immunoSEQ multiplex PCR. Of around 150,000 clones in the sample, around 81% were seen once. In assigning cohorts, the study relied on participant-reported clinical history. Recovery among Cohort 3 donors was established by two negative PCRs, clearance, or symptom resolution.

Sequenced material: PBMCs or T cells enriched from blood (not recorded which). The gene calls are TRBV27 and TRBJ1-1; possibly TRBD1 for D (6 bases). The source of this sequence is a middle-aged woman who had recovered from COVID-19. The CDR3 sequence: CASSSQGEGTEAFF. Here the CDR3 DNA reads TGTGCCAGCAGTTCACAGGGTGAGGGCACTGAAGCTTTCTTT.